A selection of T cell receptor beta chains follows, all from one sample in a study of blood T cell repertoires in COVID-19. The protocol was immunoSEQ multiplex PCR, while the TCRdb copy is restricted to in-frame clones and leaves out a portion. The data contain some 66,000 clones, approximately 86% of them seen just once; the ten biggest clones take up 5% to 8%. The sequenced material came from peripheral blood. These receptors all stem from a man aged 55 to 69 with acute or convalescent COVID-19. Each CDR3 is given with its conserved first and last residue. Fields, in order: J gene, clone size, CDR3 length, D gene, V gene, CDR3 DNA, CDR3 protein. A D gene is named only where the DNA matches it firmly. A clone size is listed for some rows: how often the clone was seen (once, few, many), or a class if it is expanded.

J: TRBJ2-5; size: many; length: 18; D: TRBD2; V: TRBV4-3; DNA: TGCGCCAGCAGCCAAGAATTTCCTAGCGGGGGCCTTGAAGAGACCCAGTACTTC; CDR3: CASSQEFPSGGLEETQYF
J: TRBJ1-4; size: NA; length: 16; D: NA; V: TRBV18; DNA: TGTGCCAGCTCACTACAGGGAAAAGGGCCTAATGAAAAACTGTTTTTT; CDR3: CASSLQGKGPNEKLFF
J: TRBJ1-6; size: NA; length: 12; D: NA; V: TRBV7-2; DNA: TGTGCCAGCAGCTTAGAGCTGTCACCCCTCCACTTT; CDR3: CASSLELSPLHF
J: TRBJ2-3; size: NA; length: 15; D: NA; V: TRBV6-2/TRBV6-3; DNA: TGTGCCAGCAGCCCCGTCCTCGGGAACACAGATACGCAGTATTTT; CDR3: CASSPVLGNTDTQYF
J: TRBJ1-4; size: NA; length: 12; D: NA; V: TRBV12-3/TRBV12-4; DNA: TGTGCCAGCAGTTTTGGACAGGAAAAACTGTTTTTT; CDR3: CASSFGQEKLFF
J: TRBJ2-1; size: NA; length: 15; D: TRBD2; V: TRBV5-1; DNA: TGCGCCAGCAGCCAGACTAGCGGGGGTTACAATGAGCAGTTCTTC; CDR3: CASSQTSGGYNEQFF
J: TRBJ1-2; size: NA; length: 17; D: TRBD1; V: TRBV5-6; DNA: TGTGCCAGCAGCTTTGGGACAGACCTTTTGGAGAACTATGGCTACACCTTC; CDR3: CASSFGTDLLENYGYTF
J: TRBJ2-3; size: once; length: 13; D: NA; V: TRBV27; DNA: TGTGCCAGCAAACGGCTAGACACAGATACGCAGTATTTT; CDR3: CASKRLDTDTQYF
J: TRBJ2-4; size: NA; length: 15; D: TRBD2; V: TRBV24-1; DNA: TGTGCCACCAGTGATCTAGCGGGCGGAAAAAACATTCAGTACTTC; CDR3: CATSDLAGGKNIQYF
J: TRBJ2-5; size: NA; length: 11; D: NA; V: TRBV3-1/TRBV3-2; DNA: TGTGCCAGCAGCCAAGCGTTGACCCAGTACTTC; CDR3: CASSQALTQYF
J: TRBJ1-2; size: NA; length: 16; D: TRBD1; V: TRBV6-5; DNA: TGTGCCAGCAGTTACTCGGGGTCTACAGGGGGCGGTGGCTACACCTTC; CDR3: CASSYSGSTGGGGYTF
J: TRBJ1-5; size: NA; length: 15; D: NA; V: TRBV5-6; DNA: TGTGCCAGCAGCCGCCTCGAGGTTGTCGGCCAGCCCCAGCATTTT; CDR3: CASSRLEVVGQPQHF
J: TRBJ1-1; size: NA; length: 12; D: NA; V: TRBV12-3/TRBV12-4; DNA: TGTGCCAGCAGCCCATCCTCCGGCGGAGCTTTCTTT; CDR3: CASSPSSGGAFF
J: TRBJ1-3; size: NA; length: 15; D: NA; V: TRBV18; DNA: TGTGCCACCAGCCAAGGGGTATCCCCTGGAAACACCATATATTTT; CDR3: CATSQGVSPGNTIYF
J: TRBJ1-1; size: NA; length: 13; D: NA; V: TRBV4-3; DNA: TGCGCCAGCAGCCAAGATTGGAGGACTGAAGCTTTCTTT; CDR3: CASSQDWRTEAFF
J: TRBJ1-3; size: NA; length: 17; D: TRBD1; V: TRBV29-1; DNA: TGCAGCGTTGGGGACAGGGAGCTCCCCCTCACGGGAAACACCATATATTTT; CDR3: CSVGDRELPLTGNTIYF
J: TRBJ2-1; size: NA; length: 15; D: TRBD2; V: TRBV20-1; DNA: TGCAGTGCTAGTCGCCTGGGGCTAGCGGGCGATGAGCAGTTCTTC; CDR3: CSASRLGLAGDEQFF
J: TRBJ1-1; size: NA; length: 15; D: TRBD1; V: TRBV7-8; DNA: TGTGCCAGCAGCGCCTCGACAGGGCGGAACACTGAAGCTTTCTTT; CDR3: CASSASTGRNTEAFF
J: TRBJ1-3; size: NA; length: 15; D: TRBD1; V: TRBV6-5; DNA: TGTGCCAGCAGTTACTATACAGGGGCTGGAAACACCATATATTTT; CDR3: CASSYYTGAGNTIYF
J: TRBJ1-4; size: NA; length: 14; D: TRBD1; V: TRBV27; DNA: TGTGCCAGCAAGGGGACAGGGGCGGGTGAAAAACTGTTTTTT; CDR3: CASKGTGAGEKLFF
J: TRBJ1-6; size: NA; length: 14; D: TRBD1; V: TRBV6-5; DNA: TGTGCCAGCAGTTCGACAGGGGGCTATTTGGCCCTCCACTTT; CDR3: CASSSTGGYLALHF
J: TRBJ1-5; size: NA; length: 21; D: NA; V: TRBV21-1; DNA: TGTGCCAGCAGCAAAGGTGAACAGGGTCTAAGAACTGTTATCGGCAATCAGCCCCAGCATTTT; CDR3: CASSKGEQGLRTVIGNQPQHF
J: TRBJ1-2; size: NA; length: 15; D: TRBD1; V: TRBV7-2; DNA: TGTGCCAGCAGCCACCGGGACAGAGCTAACTATGGCTACACCTTC; CDR3: CASSHRDRANYGYTF